This T cell receptor (beta chain) came from a study of blood T cell repertoires in COVID-19. Study at large: There were acute and convalescent COVID-19 samples, and they came from the United States, Italy and Spain. Sources were T cells, B-cell-depleted T cells, or PBMCs; the material itself was cDNA or gDNA.

Study processing details: Amplification of reference gene primers provided the estimated nucleated cell counts. The assay was immunoSEQ multiplex PCR, and TCRdb's table has in-frame clones only and misses some. The V and J calls and the clone size are those of that table, but D and trimming were determined from the DNA. In the table there are about 180,000 clones, roughly nine tenths of which are singletons. The CDR3 contains 15 residues. Germline CDR1 MNHEY, CDR2 SVGEGT. Trimming took off 4 bases at V and 0 bases at J, with 10 bases between the two ends. The sequencing input was peripheral blood. The chain combines TRBV6-2 or TRBV6-3 with TRBJ1-5; D uncertain. The clonotype was recovered from a man aged 18 to 29 who had recovered from COVID-19. CDR3 DNA: TGTGCCAGCAGTTCGGCGGAGTATAGCAATCAGCCCCAGCATTTT. As protein: CASSSAEYSNQPQHF.